This T cell receptor beta chain originates from a study of STAT5B mutations in CD4+ large granular lymphocyte leukemia. In the study overall: The CDR3 'QG' motif was associated with a particular HLA allele among healthy donors. The study, taken as a whole, reports: No patients shared main leukemic clonotypes, though around 27% appeared at low frequency elsewhere. Compared with healthy controls (2/35), patient top clones favored TRBV06 (8/27).

Trimming shortened V by 1 base and J by 4 bases, and 18 bases separated the two germline ends. CDR1 is SGHTA and CDR2 is FQGTGA in the germline V gene. CDR3 length: 17 residues. This clone appeared a single time. The antigen is undetermined. The survey-level immunoSEQ assay was used. Assay used: immunoSEQ multiplex PCR; TCRdb lists only in-frame clones, some missing. The data contain 40,000 to 55,000 clones, around 85% of them singletons. The specimen sequenced was CD4+ T cells from blood buffy coats. V usage is TRBV7-3 and J usage is TRBJ2-3; D is ambiguous. The clonotype was recovered from a human donor in good health. This CDR3 is CASSLSPRGLEADTQYF. For the CDR3, the DNA is TGTGCCAGCAGCTTAAGCCCCCGAGGTCTAGAAGCAGATACGCAGTATTTT.